The source of this T cell receptor beta chain is a study of neoadjuvant anti-PD-1 for oral cavity cancer. Method: immunoSEQ multiplex PCR; TCRdb's copy keeps in-frame clones and lacks some. Counted here are around 8,000 clones, 62% occurring once; the ten biggest clones make up around 3.5%. Noted time point: after neoadjuvant nivolumab, at surgical resection. Germline CDR1 and CDR2: SGHTA and FQGNSA. Trimming removed 0 bases from V and 8 bases from J, with 8 bases in between. The CDR3 has 13 amino acids. The sample consisted of PBMCs, taken after nivolumab (anti-PD-1) treatment. This chain connects TRBV7-2 to TRBJ2-1; D remains ambiguous. This TCR was recovered from a person between 40 and 80 years old with oral cavity squamous cell carcinoma. The CDR3 DNA follows: TGTGCCAGCAGCTTAGCAAAGGGCGATGAGCAGTTCTTC. Translating it yields CASSLAKGDEQFF.